This entry lists 27 T cell receptor beta chains sequenced from one sample in a study of blood T cell repertoires in COVID-19. Using immunoSEQ multiplex PCR, the repertoire was profiled, and TCRdb retains in-frame clones only, with some absent. This table holds tens of thousands of clones, 82% found once. Sequencing input: peripheral blood. The receptors shown here come from a man aged 50 to 59 with active or convalescent COVID-19.

The gene calls are TRBV2 and TRBJ1-5; D not certain. From germline, CDR1 is SNHLY and CDR2 FYNNEI. V lost 3 bases to trimming and J lost 5 bases, with 5 bases between them. The CDR3 consists of 12 residues. CDR3 nucleotides: TGTGCCAGCAGTGATATGTATCAGCCCCAGCATTTT. This translates into CASSDMYQPQHF.

This clone has a single count. The rearrangement uses TRBV3-1 (or the pseudogene TRBV3-2) and TRBJ2-5; 8 bases agree with TRBD1. The V gene end was trimmed by 6 bases and the J gene end by 4 bases; junction bases not matched to a gene: 7. The length of the CDR3 is 14 residues. Germline V gene data show CDR1 as LGHDT and CDR2 as YNNKEL (reference sequence). The CDR3, as DNA: TGTGCCAGCAGAAACGAAGGACAGGGAGAGACCCAGTACTTC. This encodes CASRNEGQGETQYF.

This clone showed up just once. CDR3 nucleotides: TGTGCCAGCAGCCGGGTAGGGGAGGGTGGCTACACCTTC. This translates into CASSRVGEGGYTF. The chain couples TRBV3-1 (or the pseudogene TRBV3-2) to TRBJ1-2; possibly TRBD1 for D (5 bases). V shed 4 bases and J shed 7 bases, with 13 bases lying between them. The germline CDR1 and CDR2 sequences are LGHDT and YNNKEL (reference sequence). There are 13 residues in the CDR3.

This chain connects TRBV19 to TRBJ1-5, with TRBD1 matching over 7 bases. V dropped 6 bases and J dropped 5; count of bases not matched to a gene: 4. This CDR3 has 13 residues. Germline V lookup: CDR1 LNHDA, CDR2 SQIVND (reference sequence). DNA of the CDR3: TGTGCCAGTAGAATCGGGACAGATCAGCCCCAGCATTTT. This codes for CASRIGTDQPQHF.

This sequence joins TRBV3-1 (or the pseudogene TRBV3-2) and TRBJ2-3; D might be TRBD2 (6 bases). V lost 0 bases and J lost 0, with 13 bases in between. The CDR3 sequence is 17 residues long. Germline CDR1 LGHDT, CDR2 YNNKEL (reference sequence). The CDR3 DNA follows: TGTGCCAGCAGCCAAGATCGAGGGGCGGGGAGCACAGATACGCAGTATTTT. This sequence encodes CASSQDRGAGSTDTQYF.

The chain recombines TRBV19 with TRBJ2-1, with D hard to call. V was cut by 3 bases and J by 2 bases, with 14 bases left in between. The V gene's germline CDR1 is LNHDA and CDR2 SQIVND (reference sequence). CDR3 size: 16 residues. The CDR3, as DNA: TGTGCCAGTAGTATCGGTTCAGACGAGGCCTACAATGAGCAGTTCTTC. Translating gives CASSIGSDEAYNEQFF.

CDR3 DNA: TGTGCCAGCAGTGAAAAGGGGTCCCCTAACAATGAGCAGTTCTTC. Protein product: CASSEKGSPNNEQFF. The V and J genes are TRBV6-1 and TRBJ2-1; perhaps TRBD1 as D (5 bases). The CDR3 consists of 15 residues. V was clipped by 2 bases and J by 5 bases, with 13 bases between them. Germline V lookup: CDR1 MNHNS, CDR2 SASEGT.

V and J are TRBV27 and TRBJ2-3; D not certain. The germline CDR1 and CDR2 sequences are MNHEY and SMNVEV (reference sequence). This CDR3 contains 17 residues. V shed 5 bases and J shed 8 bases, with 26 bases lying between them. CDR3 DNA sequence: TGTGCCAGCAGTAGAGAAGGCACCGGGTCTCTGGTGGGTACGCAGTATTTT. Translating it yields CASSREGTGSLVGTQYF.

The DNA for the CDR3 is TGTGCCAGCAGTTTACGGACCTGGGGCAGGAATAGCAATCAGCCCCAGCATTTT. This translates into CASSLRTWGRNSNQPQHF. The rearrangement joins TRBV28 to TRBJ1-5; D is perhaps TRBD1 (5 bases). CDR1 MDHEN and CDR2 SYDVKM come from the germline V gene. The CDR3 length is 18 residues. V was trimmed by 2 bases and J by 0 bases, leaving 17 bases between them.

The rearrangement links TRBV7-2 to TRBJ1-6, with 7 bases fitting TRBD1. Germline V gene sequence: CDR1 SGHTA, CDR2 FQGNSA. The CDR3 totals 14 residues. V dropped 4 bases and J dropped 7; count of bases not matched to a gene: 4. CDR3 coding DNA: TGTGCCAGCAGCTCGGACAGGATCAATTCACCCCTCCACTTT. Amino acids: CASSSDRINSPLHF.

The V and J genes are TRBV5-4 and TRBJ2-5, with TRBD1 matching over 10 bases. Losses at the gene ends were 4 bases for V and 2 bases for J; bases not matched to a gene: 8. In germline, CDR1 is SGHNT, CDR2 YYREEE (reference sequence). The CDR3 totals 16 residues. The CDR3 DNA sequence: TGTGCCAGCAGCCCGGGGACAGGGGTGGGGCAAGAGACCCAGTACTTC. Its protein is CASSPGTGVGQETQYF.

Only a few counts were recorded for this clone. The rearrangement uses TRBV6-5 and TRBJ2-5, with 9 positions matching TRBD2. Germline V gives CDR1 MNHEY, CDR2 SVGAGI. The CDR3 covers 14 residues. The V gene end was trimmed by 3 bases and the J gene end by 4 bases; junction bases not matched to a gene: 3. CDR3 amino acids: CASSYRGGGETQYF. The CDR3 nucleotides read TGTGCCAGCAGTTATCGCGGGGGGGGAGAGACCCAGTACTTC.

This clone occurred once. This chain links TRBV19 with TRBJ2-3; 7 nucleotides line up with TRBD2. The CDR3 is 13 amino acids. The J segment lost 1 base and the V segment lost 6 bases, leaving 1 base of the junction unmatched. CDR1 is LNHDA and CDR2 is SQIVND in the germline V gene (reference sequence). The CDR3 reads CASSLAGTDTQYF. CDR3 DNA sequence: TGTGCCAGTAGCCTAGCGGGCACAGATACGCAGTATTTT.

This clone was seen only a few times. This rearrangement joins TRBV7-9 to TRBJ2-7; a weak D match, TRBD2 (6 bases). The CDR3 is 11 amino acids. V was cut by 4 bases and J by 6 bases, with 7 bases left in between. The germline V gene encodes CDR1 SEHNR and CDR2 FQNEAQ (reference sequence). The CDR3 loop reads CASSSGGEQYF. In nucleotides, the CDR3 is TGTGCCAGCAGCTCCGGGGGCGAGCAGTACTTC. The full variable domain, in which reference TRBV7-9 and TRBJ2-7 provide the parts outside the CDR3, is DTGVSQNPRHKITKRGQNVTFRCDPISEHNRLYWYRQTLGQGPEFLTYFQNEAQLEKSRLLSDRFSAERPKGSFSTLEIQRTEQGDSAMYLCASSSGGEQYFGPGTRLTVT.

This chain connects TRBV7-8 to TRBJ1-5; perhaps TRBD1 as D (5 bases). The CDR3 length is 15 residues. Germline CDR1 is SGHVS and CDR2 is FQNEAQ. The germline V and J ends were trimmed by 1 base and 1 base, with 8 bases remaining between them. CDR3 in DNA: TGTGCCAGCAGCTTAGACCAGGGAAGCAATCAGCCCCAGCATTTT. Its translation is CASSLDQGSNQPQHF.

The genes are TRBV10-3 and TRBJ2-5; D remains unclear. V gave up 8 bases and J gave up 1 base, with 2 bases separating them. This CDR3 has 10 amino acids. CDR1 ENHRY and CDR2 SYGVKD come from the germline V gene. The CDR3 spells CAILQETQYF. CDR3 DNA: TGTGCCATCCTCCAAGAGACCCAGTACTTC.

The rearrangement links TRBV14 to TRBJ1-6, with a weak D call TRBD1 (5 bases). The CDR3 sequence is 20 residues long. V lost 5 bases, J lost 4 bases, and 27 bases lay in between. Germline values: CDR1 SGHDN, CDR2 FVKESK. DNA for the CDR3: TGTGCCAGCAGCTCGGCCATTCCGAGATTGACAGCTTTTTATAATTCACCCCTCCACTTT. Amino acids: CASSSAIPRLTAFYNSPLHF.

This sequence joins TRBV4-3 and TRBJ1-2; D is undetermined. V was pared by 2 bases and J by 4 bases, with 17 bases between. The CDR3 is 16 residues long. The germline gives CDR1 LGHNA, CDR2 YSLEER. This CDR3 reads CASSQSSVGGTYGYTF. The CDR3 coding sequence is TGCGCCAGCAGCCAAAGCTCCGTTGGAGGCACCTATGGCTACACCTTC.

This chain connects TRBV4-1 to TRBJ2-3; the D gene is possibly TRBD2 (5 bases). The germline V gene has CDR1 MGHRA and CDR2 YSYEKL. CDR3 length: 14 amino acids. Trimming shortened V by 5 bases and J by 4 bases, and 13 bases separated the two germline ends. The DNA of the CDR3 is TGCGCCAGCAGCACCCGGGGAGATTCAGATACGCAGTATTTT. Encoded protein: CASSTRGDSDTQYF.

This chain joins TRBV7-2 and TRBJ2-7; 9 nucleotides line up with TRBD1. J lost 3 bases, V lost 6 bases, and 9 bases had no gene match. CDR1 and CDR2 from the germline V gene are SGHTA and FQGNSA. The CDR3 is 15 amino acids. This CDR3 reads CASSGGQGGFYEQYF. The CDR3 nucleotides read TGTGCCAGCAGTGGGGGACAGGGAGGTTTCTACGAGCAGTACTTC.

This chain joins TRBV7-2 and TRBJ1-1; 7 nucleotides agree with TRBD1. CDR1 SGHTA and CDR2 FQGNSA come from the germline V gene. Trimming cost V 5 bases and J 4 bases; bases outside gene matches: 13. This CDR3 region has 16 residues. The CDR3 loop reads CASSEAWRGLSTEAFF. In DNA form, the CDR3 reads TGTGCCAGCAGCGAAGCCTGGAGGGGGCTTAGCACTGAAGCTTTCTTT.

This rearrangement joins TRBV19 to TRBJ1-1; TRBD1 might be the D (5 bases). Germline lookup yields CDR1 LNHDA and CDR2 SQIVND (reference sequence). The CDR3 totals 13 residues. V lost 5 bases, J lost 5 bases, and 12 bases lay in between. CDR3 DNA: TGTGCCAGTAGTGGCAGGCAGGGAACTGAAGCTTTCTTT. Protein: CASSGRQGTEAFF.

The rearrangement links TRBV7-2 to TRBJ2-1; 10 bases line up with TRBD2. The V gene's germline CDR1 is SGHTA and CDR2 FQGNSA. The length of the CDR3 is 15 residues. J lost 6 bases, V lost 3 bases, and 5 bases had no gene match. CDR3: CASSFSGGSANEQFF. The DNA of the CDR3 is TGTGCCAGCAGCTTTAGCGGGGGGTCCGCCAATGAGCAGTTCTTC.

V is TRBV18 and J is TRBJ2-7, with D possibly TRBD1 on 5 matching bases. The CDR3 runs to 14 residues. Germline lookup yields CDR1 KGHSH and CDR2 LQKENI. Trimming cost V 4 bases and J 1 base, with 11 bases left between them. The CDR3 protein is CASSLGADSYEQYF. In DNA form, the CDR3 reads TGTGCCAGCTCACTAGGGGCAGATTCCTACGAGCAGTACTTC.

V usage is TRBV5-5 and J usage is TRBJ2-7; D uncertain. Trimming took 2 bases from V and 1 from J, leaving 10 bases between them. The germline gives CDR1 SGHKS, CDR2 YYEKEE (reference sequence). There are 14 residues in the CDR3. The chain's CDR3 is CASSFIQLSYEQYF. For the CDR3, the DNA is TGTGCCAGCAGCTTTATTCAGTTATCCTACGAGCAGTACTTC.

The chain has TRBV7-9 and TRBJ1-1, with 9 bases aligning to TRBD1. Germline lookup yields CDR1 SEHNR and CDR2 FQNEAQ (reference sequence). The CDR3 is made up of 15 amino acids. V trimming: 4 bases; J trimming: 1 base; junction bases outside the gene matches: 4. The DNA of the CDR3 is TGTGCCAGCAGCTCACAGGGGGCCGGGAACACTGAAGCTTTCTTT. Its translation: CASSSQGAGNTEAFF.

There are a few counts of this clone. The chain employs TRBV2 and TRBJ2-7; D unresolved. The germline V gene encodes CDR1 SNHLY and CDR2 FYNNEI. This CDR3 contains 11 residues. Trimming left V 7 bases short and J 4 bases short, with 8 bases between. CDR3 amino acids: CASNFGYEQYV. CDR3 in DNA: TGTGCCAGCAATTTCGGTTACGAGCAGTACGTC.